The source of this T cell receptor beta chain is a study of blood T cell repertoires in COVID-19. For the study at large: Donors in the United States, Italy and Spain gave samples during acute or convalescent COVID-19. Nucleic acid was either cDNA or gDNA, and it came from T cells, B-cell-depleted T cells, or PBMCs.

TCRdb keeps only in-frame clones here, not all; method: immunoSEQ multiplex PCR. The sample includes 180,000 or so clones, roughly 82% of them seen just once. Germline loops: CDR1 WSHSY, CDR2 SAAADI. The CDR3 covers 13 residues. Trimming cost V 6 bases and J 4 bases; bases outside gene matches: 3. This chain connects TRBV10-2 to TRBJ2-5; 9 nucleotides line up with TRBD1. The sequence was obtained from a man aged 45-65 years who had recovered from COVID-19. Material for sequencing was PBMCs or T cells enriched from blood (not recorded which). The CDR3, as DNA: TGCGCCAGCAGCTTGACAGGGGGAGAGACCCAGTACTTC. This translates into CASSLTGGETQYF.